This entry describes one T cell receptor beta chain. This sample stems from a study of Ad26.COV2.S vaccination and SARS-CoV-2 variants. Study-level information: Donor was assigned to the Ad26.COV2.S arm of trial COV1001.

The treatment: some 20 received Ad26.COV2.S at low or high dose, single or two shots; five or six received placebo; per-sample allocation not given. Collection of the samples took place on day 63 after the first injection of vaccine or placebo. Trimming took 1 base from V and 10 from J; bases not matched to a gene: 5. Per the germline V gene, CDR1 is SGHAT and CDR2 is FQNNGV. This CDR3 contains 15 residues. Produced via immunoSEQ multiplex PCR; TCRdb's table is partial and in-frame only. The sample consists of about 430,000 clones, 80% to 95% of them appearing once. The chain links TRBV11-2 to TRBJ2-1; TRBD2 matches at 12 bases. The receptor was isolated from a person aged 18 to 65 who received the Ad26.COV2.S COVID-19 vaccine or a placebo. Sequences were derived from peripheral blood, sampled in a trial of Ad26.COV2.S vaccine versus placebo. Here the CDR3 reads CASSLGLAGGWEQFF. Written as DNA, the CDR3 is TGTGCCAGCAGCTTAGGTCTAGCGGGAGGGTGGGAGCAGTTCTTC.